This TCR beta chain was captured in a study of vaccination effects on CD4 cells after COVID-19. In the case of this clone: The antigen is unknown.

The ViraFEST assay expanded antigen-specific CD4+ T cells with viral peptide pools before sequencing. Isolation of CD4+ T cells took place after approximately 10 days of culture. Each participant was given two doses of one vaccine (BNT162b2 or mRNA-1273). Among the vaccine recipients, none had a prior SARS-CoV-2 infection, and nucleocapsid antibodies were negative. Wells containing over 1.5 million PBMC each were cultured with 10 IU/ml IL-2 and approximately 10 ug/ml peptides. Half-medium replacement with IL-2 medium occurred on days 3 and 7. Assay: immunoSEQ multiplex PCR; the TCRdb copy retains only in-frame clones and omits some. The sample carries about 60,000 clones, 60% to 80% recorded once. V shed 8 bases, J shed 16 bases, and the junction held 16 bases outside the gene matches. The CDR3 totals 13 residues. Germline V gives CDR1 SNHLY, CDR2 FYNNEI.

The material was CD4+ T cells from PBMCs cultured with HCoV-OC43 spike peptides, obtained after COVID-19 vaccination. Subset indicated: HCoV-OC43 spike overlapping peptide pool stimulation. This clonotype was obtained from a human donor who received a COVID-19 vaccine. V and J are TRBV2 and TRBJ1-3; 8 positions match TRBD1. CDR3 sequence reads: CASRLGQVLLGYF. The CDR3 nucleotides are TGTGCCAGCCGGCTGGGACAGGTCCTTCTTGGGTATTTT.